The clone carrying this T cell receptor (beta chain) was observed a handful of times. The sample is drawn from a study of type 1 regulatory T cells. At the level of the study: This in vitro CD4 product, T-allo10, is enriched for Tr1 cells and alloantigen-specific.

This CDR3 is built from 15 residues. Trimming took off 6 bases at V and 3 bases at J, with 17 bases between the two ends. CDR1 and CDR2 from the germline V gene are ENHRY and SYGVKD. A single record per CDR3 protein comes from TCRdb applying MiXCR to the reads. The sample records some 90,000 distinct CDR3 sequences, 25% to 40% being singletons. This sequence originates from a human donor in good health. Sequences were obtained from CD4+ T cells, either the whole sample or a sorted fraction (not recorded which). The chain employs TRBV10-3 and TRBJ1-2; a weak D match, TRBD1 (6 bases). The CDR3 DNA reads as TGTGCCATCAGCGAATTTCGGGGGGCTGACTATGGCTACACCTTC. Amino acid sequence: CAISEFRGADYGYTF.